This T cell receptor (beta chain) was sequenced during a study of T cells in Graves' hyperthyroidism and ophthalmopathy. The study, taken as a whole, reports: Ophthalmopathy was distinguished from stable hyperthyroidism by 13 V-J signatures. The model's output predicted ophthalmopathy at a median of about 6.5 months prior to onset.

The CDR3 regions of TCR beta were amplified from RNA transcripts. An initial round of RT-PCR targeting the TCR CDR3 relied on the HTBI primer set. MiXCR, run by TCRdb on the multiplex PCR reads, gives a single entry per CDR3 protein. The sample includes about 280,000 distinct CDR3 sequences, less than 30% of them seen just once. Exclusion followed for patients with uncontrolled infection, other autoimmune disease, pregnancy or lactation. Orbital computed tomography, thyroid ultrasound, serum thyroxine and TRAb, and clinical symptoms together informed the diagnoses. CDR1 is SGHRS, CDR2 YFSETQ, per germline. The CDR3 contains 13 residues. V was pared by 4 bases and J by 9 bases, with 11 bases between. A word on this clonotype: Its specificity is not known.

Sequenced: blood. This TCR was sampled from a man aged 35 to 55 with Graves' hyperthyroidism that later progressed to Graves' ophthalmopathy. The V gene is TRBV5-1, the J gene TRBJ1-6; possibly TRBD1 for D (5 bases). CDR3 nucleotides: TGCGCCAGCAGCAGGGACGGGGGTTCACCCCTCCACTTT. Amino acid sequence: CASSRDGGSPLHF.